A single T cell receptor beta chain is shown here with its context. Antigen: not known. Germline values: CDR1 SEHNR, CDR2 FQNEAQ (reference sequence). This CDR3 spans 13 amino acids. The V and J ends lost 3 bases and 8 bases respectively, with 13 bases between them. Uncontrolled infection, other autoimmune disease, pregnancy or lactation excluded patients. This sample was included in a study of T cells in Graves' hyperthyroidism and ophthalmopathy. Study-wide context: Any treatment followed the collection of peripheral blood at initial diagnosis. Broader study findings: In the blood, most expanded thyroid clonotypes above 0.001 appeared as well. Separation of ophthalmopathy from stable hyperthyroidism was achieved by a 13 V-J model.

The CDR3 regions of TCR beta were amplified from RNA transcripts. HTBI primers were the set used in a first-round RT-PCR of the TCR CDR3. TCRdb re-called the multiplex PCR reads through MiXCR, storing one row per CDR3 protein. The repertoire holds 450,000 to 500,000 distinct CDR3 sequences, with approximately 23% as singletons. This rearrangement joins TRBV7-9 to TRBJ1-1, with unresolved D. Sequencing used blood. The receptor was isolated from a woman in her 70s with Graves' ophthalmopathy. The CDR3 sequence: CASSLGRSREAFF. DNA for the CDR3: TGTGCCAGCAGCTTGGGCAGGTCCCGGGAAGCTTTCTTT.